The present T cell receptor beta chain was sequenced within a study of T-cell memory formation after mild COVID-19. Study results and limitations: Mainly CM and EM harbored the contracting CD4+ clones; mainly EMRA harbored the CD8+ ones.

Comments on this clonotype: Its antigen is undetermined.

Amplification by 5'RACE using constant-segment primers produced TCR alpha and TCR beta cDNA libraries that carried sample barcodes and UMIs. TCRdb called the 5' RACE reads again in MiXCR, with one record for every CDR3 protein. The table records about 190,000 distinct CDR3 sequences, about a sixth of them present only once. The V and J ends lost 3 bases and 3 bases respectively, with 14 bases between them. Germline lookup yields CDR1 LNHDA and CDR2 SQIVND (reference sequence). The CDR3 has 15 amino acids. The chain has TRBV19 and TRBJ1-2; D is perhaps TRBD1 (6 bases). The sequencing input was PBMCs or a T cell subset sorted from them (not recorded which). The TCR originated in an adult woman who had mild COVID-19 (a few samples of this study predate the infection). Cell type and time point are not known. The CDR3 region is CASSMRHQGYYGYTF. The DNA of the CDR3 is TGTGCCAGTAGTATGAGACATCAGGGGTACTATGGCTACACCTTC.